These 27 T cell receptor beta chains were sequenced from one sample in a study of blood T cells in healthy people across ages. Alongside a J-beta primer mix, a sample-barcoded 5' primer served in a second PCR lasting roughly 6 to 12 cycles. Each CDR3 protein is one row after TCRdb ran MiXCR on the 5' RACE reads. This table has 750,000 or so distinct CDR3 sequences, about 25% appearing once. These data were also filed under a second study, of T cells of mothers and their children.

Sequences were obtained from blood. The receptors were sampled from a boy younger than 18 in good health.

The chain couples TRBV10-1 to TRBJ2-3; 9 bases line up with TRBD2. The CDR3 is 14 amino acids. The V gene end was trimmed by 4 bases and the J gene end by 5 bases; junction bases not matched to a gene: 4. Germline V CDR1 and CDR2: WNHNN, SYGVQD (reference sequence). The CDR3 coding sequence is TGCGCCAGCAGTGGCGGGAGGGCCGGAGATACGCAGTATTTT. Protein: CASSGGRAGDTQYF.

The chain combines TRBV2 with TRBJ2-1; 12 nucleotides line up with TRBD2. The CDR3 spans 15 residues. V dropped 3 bases and J dropped 8; count of bases not matched to a gene: 5. Looked up from germline, CDR1 is SNHLY and CDR2 is FYNNEI. This chain's CDR3 is CASSELAGGLDEQFF. The CDR3 region has the DNA TGTGCCAGCAGTGAGCTAGCGGGAGGGCTGGATGAGCAGTTCTTC.

V and J are TRBV7-9 and TRBJ2-7; the D gene is possibly TRBD2 (6 bases). Germline V lookup: CDR1 SEHNR, CDR2 FQNEAQ (reference sequence). This CDR3 contains 12 residues. V lost 4 bases to trimming and J lost 4 bases, with 8 bases between them. Here the CDR3 DNA reads TGTGCCAGCAGCTGGGAGGATTACGAGCAGTACTTC. Its protein product is CASSWEDYEQYF. The whole variable domain, remainder taken from reference TRBV7-9 and TRBJ2-7, is DTGVSQNPRHKITKRGQNVTFRCDPISEHNRLYWYRQTLGQGPEFLTYFQNEAQLEKSRLLSDRFSAERPKGSFSTLEIQRTEQGDSAMYLCASSWEDYEQYFGPGTRLTVT.

The chain carries TRBV12-3 or TRBV12-4 and TRBJ2-6; D uncertain. The CDR3 spans 15 residues. The V and J ends lost 6 bases and 1 base respectively, with 10 bases between them. The CDR3 reads CASSRWGSGANVLTF. The CDR3 bases are TGTGCCAGCAGCCGCTGGGGATCTGGGGCCAACGTCCTGACTTTC.

The chain has TRBV3-1 and TRBJ2-3, with D tentatively TRBD1 or TRBD2 (5 bases each). The V end lost 4 bases, the J end lost 5 bases, and 22 bases lay between the germline ends. CDR1 and CDR2 (germline): LGHDT, YNNKEL (reference sequence). CDR3 length: 17 residues. The CDR3 DNA follows: TGTGCCAGCAGCCTGAGTTTCTCGTTGGGGGATCAAGATACGCAGTATTTT. This codes for CASSLSFSLGDQDTQYF.

The chain combines TRBV7-9 with TRBJ1-1; 10 bases fit TRBD1. The V segment lost 5 bases and the J segment 0 bases; nucleotides outside the gene matches: 9. This CDR3 has 17 amino acids. The germline V gene encodes CDR1 SEHNR and CDR2 FQNEAQ (reference sequence). CDR3 residues: CASSPYGTGVMNTEAFF. The CDR3 nucleotides are TGTGCCAGCAGCCCTTACGGGACAGGGGTCATGAACACTGAAGCTTTCTTT. Drawing the rest from reference TRBV7-9 and TRBJ1-1, the complete variable domain is DTGVSQNPRHKITKRGQNVTFRCDPISEHNRLYWYRQTLGQGPEFLTYFQNEAQLEKSRLLSDRFSAERPKGSFSTLEIQRTEQGDSAMYLCASSPYGTGVMNTEAFFGQGTRLTVV.

CDR3 in DNA: TGTGCCAGCAGCTTACACTCCGGGACCCAAGAGACCCAGTACTTC. Its translation: CASSLHSGTQETQYF. The chain uses TRBV7-9 and TRBJ2-5; D could derive from TRBD1 or TRBD2 (5 bases each). The CDR3 length is 15 residues. Germline V gene sequence: CDR1 SEHNR, CDR2 FQNEAQ (reference sequence). Deletions cut 2 bases from V and 1 base from J, with 11 bases between.

This clonotype has only a few counts. V and J are TRBV20-1 and TRBJ2-3, with 14 bases that match TRBD2. After removal of 6 bases from V and 0 bases from J, the junction contained 2 bases not matched to a gene. The CDR3 has 15 amino acids. Germline assignment: CDR1 DFQATT and CDR2 SNEGSKA (reference sequence). CDR3 nucleotide sequence: TGCAGTGCGGGACTAGCGGGGGTGAGCACAGATACGCAGTATTTT. This translates into CSAGLAGVSTDTQYF.

The V call is TRBV4-1, the J call TRBJ2-1; a possible D gene is TRBD2 (6 bases). This CDR3 is 14 amino acids long. Trimming stripped 6 bases from V and 0 bases from J, with 9 bases between. Germline V gene lookup returns CDR1 MGHRA and CDR2 YSYEKL. The CDR3 DNA is TGCGCCAGCAGGGGTAGCGGCTCCTACAATGAGCAGTTCTTC. It yields the protein CASRGSGSYNEQFF.

The chain links TRBV6-6 to TRBJ1-6, with D perhaps matching TRBD1 (5 bases). The germline CDR1 and CDR2 sequences are MNHNY and SVGAGI (reference sequence). The CDR3 has 15 amino acids. The V and J ends lost 0 bases and 8 bases respectively, with 11 bases between them. DNA for the CDR3: TGTGCCAGCAGTTACTCTAGTCAGGGATATTCACCCCTCCACTTT. This translates into CASSYSSQGYSPLHF.

CDR3 nucleotide sequence: TGTGCCAGCTCCTCAATCCAGGCCGAGCAGTACTTC. Protein product: CASSSIQAEQYF. This chain joins TRBV12-3 or TRBV12-4 and TRBJ2-7; unclear D gene. V was pared by 8 bases and J by 6 bases, with 14 bases between. The CDR3 is 12 residues long.

V is TRBV27 and J is TRBJ2-3; the D gene is possibly TRBD2 (5 bases). CDR1 and CDR2 from the germline V gene are MNHEY and SMNVEV (reference sequence). This CDR3 spans 13 amino acids. Trimming pared 8 bases from V and 2 bases from J, leaving 11 bases between. CDR3 loop: CASRRADTDTQYF. CDR3 coding DNA: TGTGCCAGCCGGCGGGCTGACACAGATACGCAGTATTTT.

The chain joins TRBV27 to TRBJ2-3, with 10 nucleotides matching TRBD1. Germline CDR1 and CDR2: MNHEY and SMNVEV (reference sequence). The CDR3 is 14 residues long. V lost 7 bases, J lost 4 bases, and 5 bases stayed unmatched. CDR3 bases: TGTGCCAGCAAGATGACAGGGGGCCCAGATACGCAGTATTTT. This translates into CASKMTGGPDTQYF.

This clonotype showed up just a few times. The chain recombines TRBV20-1 with TRBJ2-7; 15 positions match TRBD2. Germline V gene data show CDR1 as DFQATT and CDR2 as SNEGSKA (reference sequence). Trimming cost V 5 bases and J 4 bases; bases outside gene matches: 12. The length of the CDR3 is 17 residues. The CDR3 DNA reads as TGCAGTGCTGAGTTAGGACTAGCGGGGGGGTTTTTGTACGAGCAGTACTTC. Protein: CSAELGLAGGFLYEQYF.

This clonotype was seen a few times. The chain links TRBV29-1 to TRBJ2-1, with 7 nucleotides matching TRBD1. The J call is doubtful: the DNA matches TRBJ2-7 better. The germline gives CDR1 SQVTM, CDR2 ANQGSEA. The CDR3 has 13 amino acids. CDR3 DNA sequence: TGCAGCGTTGGAAGGGACAGCCCACTCGAGCAGTACTTC. Translation: CSVGRDSPLEQYF.

This rearrangement joins TRBV28 to TRBJ2-5, with 8 positions matching TRBD2. Germline CDR1 is MDHEN and CDR2 is SYDVKM. The junction had 5 bases not matched to a gene; V was cut back by 6 bases and J by 5 bases. There are 13 residues in the CDR3. The CDR3 DNA is TGTGCCAGCAGGGCAAGCGGGAGTGAGACCCAGTACTTC. Translation gives CASRASGSETQYF.

This clonotype has a single count. This chain connects TRBV4-3 to TRBJ2-1, with TRBD1 matching over 7 bases. Germline CDR1 and CDR2: LGHNA and YSLEER. J was trimmed by 16 bases and V by 0 bases; bases with no gene match: 9. The CDR3 consists of 13 residues. The CDR3 reads CASSQDLATGQFF. The CDR3, as DNA: TGCGCCAGCAGCCAAGATCTGGCGACAGGGCAATTCTTC.

The chain recombines TRBV29-1 with TRBJ2-5; D tentatively fits TRBD1 or TRBD2 (5 bases each). Per germline, CDR1 SQVTM and CDR2 ANQGSEA. V was cut by 3 bases and J by 2 bases, with 13 bases left in between. CDR3 size: 14 residues. CDR3 sequence reads: CSVDFGDGQETQYF. The CDR3 nucleotides read TGCAGCGTTGACTTTGGGGACGGACAAGAGACCCAGTACTTC.

The chain combines TRBV29-1 with TRBJ2-7; 11 bases agree with TRBD2. This CDR3 region has 13 residues. After removal of 7 bases from V and 6 bases from J, the junction contained 8 bases not matched to a gene. CDR1 and CDR2 from the germline V gene are SQVTM and ANQGSEA. The CDR3 coding sequence is TGCAGCGGTACGACTAGCGGGACAGCCGAGCAGTACTTC. Translating gives CSGTTSGTAEQYF.

This clonotype was counted only a few times. V is TRBV3-1 and J is TRBJ2-3; D tentatively fits TRBD1 or TRBD2 (5 bases each). Germline V lookup: CDR1 LGHDT, CDR2 YNNKEL (reference sequence). CDR3 size: 15 residues. V lost 4 bases and J 2 bases, leaving 13 bases between the germline ends. CDR3 sequence reads: CASSPRDQLTDTQYF. In DNA, the CDR3 is TGTGCCAGCAGCCCCCGGGACCAGCTCACAGATACGCAGTATTTT.

This clonotype has ten or more counts. V usage is TRBV28 and J usage is TRBJ2-1, with 7 bases matching TRBD1. The J segment lost 7 bases and the V segment lost 7 bases, leaving 4 bases of the junction unmatched. The CDR3 runs to 12 residues. Germline V gene sequence: CDR1 MDHEN, CDR2 SYDVKM. Here the CDR3 reads CASTGGWNEQFF. CDR3 sequence (DNA): TGTGCCAGCACAGGGGGTTGGAATGAGCAGTTCTTC.

A few counts support this clonotype. The V and J genes are TRBV9 and TRBJ2-1, with TRBD2 as a possible D gene (5 bases). The germline V gene encodes CDR1 SGDLS and CDR2 YYNGEE. This CDR3 has 16 amino acids. Deletions cut 0 bases from V and 2 bases from J, with 12 bases between. CDR3 sequence reads: CASSVEWRPTYNEQFF. The CDR3 bases are TGTGCCAGCAGCGTAGAGTGGAGGCCTACCTACAATGAGCAGTTCTTC. Variable domain in full (rest from reference TRBV9 and TRBJ2-1): DSGVTQTPKHLITATGQRVTLRCSPRSGDLSVYWYQQSLDQGLQFLIQYYNGEERAKGNILERFSAQQFPDLHSELNLSSLELGDSALYFCASSVEWRPTYNEQFFGPGTRLTVL.

This clonotype was observed a handful of times. V and J are TRBV11-2 and TRBJ2-1; TRBD2 agrees at 8 bases. V lost 1 base, J lost 7 bases, and 9 bases stayed unmatched. This CDR3 region has 16 residues. CDR1 SGHAT and CDR2 FQNNGV come from the germline V gene. The CDR3 DNA sequence: TGTGCCAGCAGCTTAGTTTGGGCGGGAGGTGAGAATGAGCAGTTCTTC. This translates into CASSLVWAGGENEQFF. Complete variable domain (other parts from reference TRBV11-2 and TRBJ2-1): EAGVAQSPRYKIIEKRQSVAFWCNPISGHATLYWYQQILGQGPKLLIQFQNNGVVDDSQLPKDRFSAERLKGVDSTLKIQPAKLEDSAVYLCASSLVWAGGENEQFFGPGTRLTVL.

This clonotype has more than one count but fewer than ten. The genes are TRBV28 and TRBJ1-1; D call uncertain. The CDR3 is 14 residues long. Deletions cut 5 bases from V and 0 bases from J, with 10 bases between. Germline CDR1 is MDHEN and CDR2 is SYDVKM. This CDR3 is CASSSGVLNTEAFF. CDR3 DNA sequence: TGTGCCAGCAGTAGCGGGGTACTGAACACTGAAGCTTTCTTT.

This chain connects TRBV4-2 to TRBJ2-1; TRBD2 might be the D (5 bases). The CDR3 is made up of 14 amino acids. Trimming removed 1 base at V and 5 bases at J, with 9 bases between. Germline CDR1 LGHNA, CDR2 YNFKEQ. CDR3 in amino acids: CASSQVPADNEQFF. DNA for the CDR3: TGTGCCAGCAGCCAAGTTCCAGCGGACAATGAGCAGTTCTTC.

This clonotype was counted between two and nine times. The chain has TRBV28 and TRBJ2-7, with D uncertain. Trimming left V 3 bases short and J 0 bases short, with 6 bases between. CDR3 length: 13 residues. Germline CDR1 reads MDHEN; CDR2 reads SYDVKM. Here the CDR3 DNA reads TGTGCCAGCAGTTTGAGGAACTCCTACGAGCAGTACTTC. This translates into CASSLRNSYEQYF.

This sequence joins TRBV3-1 and TRBJ2-7; 14 bases are a match to TRBD2. V shed 2 bases, J shed 2 bases, and the junction held 8 bases outside the gene matches. This CDR3 comprises 18 residues. Germline V gene sequence: CDR1 LGHDT, CDR2 YNNKEL (reference sequence). CDR3 sequence reads: CASSQPPRLAGGPYEQYF. CDR3 nucleotides: TGTGCCAGCAGCCAACCCCCGAGACTAGCGGGGGGGCCCTACGAGCAGTACTTC.